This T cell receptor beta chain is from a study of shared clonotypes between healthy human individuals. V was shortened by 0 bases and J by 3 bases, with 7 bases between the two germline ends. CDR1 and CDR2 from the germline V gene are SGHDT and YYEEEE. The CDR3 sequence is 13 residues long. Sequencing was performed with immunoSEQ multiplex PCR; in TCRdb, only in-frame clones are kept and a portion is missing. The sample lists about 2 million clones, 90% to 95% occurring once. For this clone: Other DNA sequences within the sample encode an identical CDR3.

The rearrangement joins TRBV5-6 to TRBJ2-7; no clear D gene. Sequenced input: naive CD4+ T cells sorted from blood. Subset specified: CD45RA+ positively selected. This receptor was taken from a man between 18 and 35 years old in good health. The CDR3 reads CASSLGPLYEQYF. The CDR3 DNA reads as TGTGCCAGCAGCTTGGGACCCCTCTACGAGCAGTACTTC.